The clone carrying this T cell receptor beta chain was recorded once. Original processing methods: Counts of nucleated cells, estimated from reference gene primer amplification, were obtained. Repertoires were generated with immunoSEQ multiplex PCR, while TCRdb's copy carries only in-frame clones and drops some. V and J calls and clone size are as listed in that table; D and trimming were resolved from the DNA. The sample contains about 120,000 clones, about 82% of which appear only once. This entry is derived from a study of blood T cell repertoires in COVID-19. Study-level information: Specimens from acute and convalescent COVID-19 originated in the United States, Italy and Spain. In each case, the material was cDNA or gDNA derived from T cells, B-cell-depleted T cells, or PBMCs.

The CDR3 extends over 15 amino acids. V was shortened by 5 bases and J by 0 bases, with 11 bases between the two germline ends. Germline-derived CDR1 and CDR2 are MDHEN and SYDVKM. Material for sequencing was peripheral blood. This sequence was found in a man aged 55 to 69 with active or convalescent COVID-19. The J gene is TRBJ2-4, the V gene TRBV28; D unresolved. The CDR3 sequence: CASSPTESAKNIQYF. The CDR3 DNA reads TGTGCCAGCAGTCCTACTGAGTCAGCCAAAAACATTCAGTACTTC.